The clone carrying this TCR beta chain occurred a few times. Its specificity is not known. The data originate from a study of response to subunit inactivated influenza vaccine. Study outcomes and limitations: Few new T cells, the authors suggested, are recruited by each seasonal influenza vaccination.

Via MiXCR, TCRdb re-called the RT-PCR reads, giving one row per CDR3 protein. The profile covers under 200,000 distinct CDR3 sequences, with about 11% appearing a single time and under 15% taken by the ten largest. The CDR3 extends over 14 amino acids. Germline CDR1 and CDR2: DFQATT and SNEGSKA (reference sequence). The V and J ends lost 0 bases and 10 bases respectively, with 18 bases between them. The origin of this receptor is a man aged 50 to 59 who received an inactivated influenza vaccine. The specimen was non-naive T cells sorted from PBMCs, collected roughly 45 days after vaccination. The V call is TRBV20-1, the J call TRBJ1-1; unclear D gene. The CDR3 nucleotides are TGCAGTGCTAGAGATCGGCAGTTCGAGTGGTCAGCTTTCTTT. This gives the protein CSARDRQFEWSAFF.